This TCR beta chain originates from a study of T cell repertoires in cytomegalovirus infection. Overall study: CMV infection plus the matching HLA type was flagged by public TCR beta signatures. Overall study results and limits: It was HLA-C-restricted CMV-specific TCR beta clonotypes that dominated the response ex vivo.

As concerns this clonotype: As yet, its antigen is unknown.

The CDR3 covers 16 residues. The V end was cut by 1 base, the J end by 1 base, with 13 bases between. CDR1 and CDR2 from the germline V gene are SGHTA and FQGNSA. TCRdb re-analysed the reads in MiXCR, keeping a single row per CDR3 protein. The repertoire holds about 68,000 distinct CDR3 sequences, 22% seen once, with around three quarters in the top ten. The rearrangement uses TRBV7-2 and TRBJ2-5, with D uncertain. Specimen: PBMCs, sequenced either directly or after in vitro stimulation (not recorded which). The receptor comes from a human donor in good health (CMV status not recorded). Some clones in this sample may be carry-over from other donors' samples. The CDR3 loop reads CASSLEDLDSQETQYF. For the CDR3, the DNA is TGTGCCAGCAGCTTAGAAGACCTAGACTCCCAAGAGACCCAGTACTTC.